This T cell receptor (beta chain) is drawn from a study of T cell responses to AZD1222 COVID-19 vaccine. The table came from immunoSEQ multiplex PCR; TCRdb's copy has only in-frame clones and leaves some out. The sample consists of around 81,000 clones, 91% of them appearing once. This receptor was obtained from an adult who received the AZD1222 COVID-19 vaccine. The sequencing here drew on peripheral blood, taken 28 days after the second AZD1222 dose.

DNA of the CDR3: TGCGCCAGCAGCCAAGATCCGGGACAAGACTACGAGCAGTACTTC. It yields the protein CASSQDPGQDYEQYF. The J gene is TRBJ2-7, the V gene TRBV4-1; possible D gene TRBD1, 6 bases. The CDR3 consists of 15 residues. V shed 0 bases and J shed 3 bases, with 12 bases lying between them. Germline CDR1 and CDR2: MGHRA and YSYEKL.